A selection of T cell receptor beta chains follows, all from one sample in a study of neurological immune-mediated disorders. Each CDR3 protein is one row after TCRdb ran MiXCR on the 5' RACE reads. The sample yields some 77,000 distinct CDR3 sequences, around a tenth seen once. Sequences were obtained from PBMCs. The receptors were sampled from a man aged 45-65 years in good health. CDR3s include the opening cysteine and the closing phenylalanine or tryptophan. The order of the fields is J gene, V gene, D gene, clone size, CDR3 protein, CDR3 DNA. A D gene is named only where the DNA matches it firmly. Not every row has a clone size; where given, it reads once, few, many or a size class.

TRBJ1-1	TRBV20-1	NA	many	CSAKSKGSEAFF	TGCAGTGCTAAAAGCAAGGGGTCTGAAGCTTTCTTT
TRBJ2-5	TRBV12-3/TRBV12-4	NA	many	CASSSHEIQETQYF	TGTGCCAGCAGTAGCCACGAAATCCAAGAGACCCAGTACTTC
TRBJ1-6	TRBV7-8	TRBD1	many	CASSPDRGGRTLHF	TGTGCCAGCAGCCCGGACAGGGGGGGAAGAACCCTCCACTTT
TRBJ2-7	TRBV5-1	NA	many	CASSFTESYEQYF	TGCGCCAGCAGCTTCACAGAGTCCTACGAGCAGTACTTC
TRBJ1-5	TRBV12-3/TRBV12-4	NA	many	CASSSFTRRQPQHF	TGTGCCAGCAGCTCCTTTACTAGGAGGCAGCCCCAGCATTTT
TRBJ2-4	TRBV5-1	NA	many	CASSLGPRGVGNIQYF	TGCGCCAGCAGCTTGGGCCCAAGGGGCGTGGGAAACATTCAGTACTTC
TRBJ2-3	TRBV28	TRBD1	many	CASSSQGAGADTQYF	TGTGCCAGCAGTTCGCAGGGGGCAGGAGCAGATACGCAGTATTTT
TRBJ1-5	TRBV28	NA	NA	CASSRRVQPQHF	TGTGCCAGCAGCCGCAGGGTTCAGCCCCAGCATTTT
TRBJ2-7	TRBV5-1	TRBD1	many	CASSQLGQGGYEQYF	TGCGCCAGCAGCCAACTCGGACAGGGAGGATACGAGCAGTACTTC
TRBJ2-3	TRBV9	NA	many	CASSRNRYTDTQYF	TGTGCCAGCTCCAGGAACAGGTACACAGATACGCAGTATTTT
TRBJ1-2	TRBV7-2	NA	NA	CASSLERGTNYGYTF	TGTGCCAGCAGCTTAGAAAGGGGGACTAACTATGGCTACACCTTC
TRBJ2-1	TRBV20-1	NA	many	CSASGGPYNEQFF	TGCAGTGCTAGCGGGGGGCCCTACAATGAGCAGTTCTTC
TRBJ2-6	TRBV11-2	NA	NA	CASSQENSRANVLTF	TGTGCCAGCAGCCAAGAAAACTCTAGGGCCAACGTCCTGACTTTC
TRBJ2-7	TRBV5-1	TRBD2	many	CASSPTGTSGVPAYEQYF	TGCGCCAGCAGCCCCACCGGGACTAGCGGGGTGCCGGCCTACGAGCAGTACTTC
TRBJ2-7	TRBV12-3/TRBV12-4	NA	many	CASSLGQGISYEQYF	TGTGCCAGCAGTTTAGGGCAGGGAATTTCCTACGAGCAGTACTTC
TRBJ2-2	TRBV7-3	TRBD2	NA	CASSPDPRLAAAGGELFF	TGTGCCAGCAGCCCCGATCCTCGACTAGCGGCCGCTGGTGGGGAGCTGTTTTTT
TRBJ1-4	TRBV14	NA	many	CASSQSQGGEKLFF	TGTGCCAGCAGCCAATCCCAGGGAGGGGAAAAACTGTTTTTT
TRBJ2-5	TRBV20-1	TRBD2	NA	CSARLAGVETQYF	TGCAGTGCGAGACTAGCGGGAGTGGAGACCCAGTACTTC
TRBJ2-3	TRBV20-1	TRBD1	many	CSAPRQGEDTQYF	TGCAGTGCTCCGCGACAGGGGGAAGATACGCAGTATTTT
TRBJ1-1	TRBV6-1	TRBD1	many	CASTRTGNTEAFF	TGTGCCAGCACAAGGACAGGGAACACTGAAGCTTTCTTT
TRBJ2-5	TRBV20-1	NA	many	CSARPLIETQYF	TGCAGTGCTAGACCTTTAATCGAGACCCAGTACTTC
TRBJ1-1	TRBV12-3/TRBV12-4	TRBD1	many	CASSQDRGLGTEAFF	TGTGCCAGCAGCCAAGACAGGGGTTTAGGCACTGAAGCTTTCTTT
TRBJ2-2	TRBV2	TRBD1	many	CASSPGTGTGELFF	TGTGCCAGCAGTCCCGGGACAGGGACCGGGGAGCTGTTTTTT
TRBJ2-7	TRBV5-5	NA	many	CASSLYGPGLGYEQYF	TGTGCCAGCAGCTTGTATGGCCCCGGATTAGGATACGAGCAGTACTTC
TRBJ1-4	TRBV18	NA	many	CASSPMRQSNEKLFF	TGTGCCAGCTCACCAATGAGGCAGTCTAATGAAAAACTGTTTTTT
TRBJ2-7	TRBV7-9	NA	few	CASSLGPRADEQYF	TGTGCCAGCAGCTTAGGTCCCCGCGCCGACGAGCAGTACTTC
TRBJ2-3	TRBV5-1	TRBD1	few	CASSSTSGGDTQYF	TGCGCCAGCAGCTCAACATCAGGGGGAGATACGCAGTATTTT
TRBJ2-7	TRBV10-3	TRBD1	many	CAIRADRGITYEQYF	TGTGCCATCAGGGCGGACAGGGGGATCACCTACGAGCAGTACTTC
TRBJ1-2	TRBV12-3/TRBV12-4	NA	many	CASSSWEGANYGYTF	TGTGCCAGCAGTTCCTGGGAAGGAGCCAACTATGGCTACACCTTC
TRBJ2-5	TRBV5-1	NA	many	CASSLAGSQETQYF	TGCGCCAGCAGCTTGGCAGGCAGCCAAGAGACCCAGTACTTC
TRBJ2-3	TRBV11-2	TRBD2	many	CASSLAYSSGGAADTQYF	TGTGCCAGCAGCTTAGCCTACTCTAGCGGGGGGGCCGCAGATACGCAGTATTTT
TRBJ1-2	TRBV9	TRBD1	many	CASSVVDRANGYTF	TGTGCCAGCAGCGTAGTCGACAGGGCAAACGGCTACACCTTC
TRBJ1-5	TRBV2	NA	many	CASSEVGGRGGNQPQHF	TGTGCCAGCAGTGAAGTGGGGGGAAGGGGCGGCAATCAGCCCCAGCATTTT
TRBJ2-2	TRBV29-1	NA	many	CSVGRTTGELFF	TGCAGCGTTGGGAGAACCACCGGGGAGCTGTTTTTT
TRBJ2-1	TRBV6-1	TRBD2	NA	CASSGGTSGSWNEQFF	TGTGCCAGCAGTGGGGGAACTAGCGGGAGTTGGAATGAGCAGTTCTTC
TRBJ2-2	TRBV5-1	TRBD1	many	CASRGTGTSTGELFF	TGCGCCAGCAGGGGGACAGGGACATCCACCGGGGAGCTGTTTTTT